Following are 31 T cell receptor beta chains from one sample sequenced in a study of blood T cell repertoires in COVID-19. Sequencing was performed with immunoSEQ multiplex PCR; in TCRdb, only in-frame clones are kept and a portion is missing. The data show over 150,000 clones, with roughly 90% seen just once and 15% to 20% held by the top ten. The sequencing sample was made of peripheral blood. The receptor set was obtained from a man in his fifties with COVID-19, enrolled during active disease.

The chain joins TRBV19 to TRBJ1-1; D might be TRBD1 (5 bases). The CDR3 loop spans 15 amino acids. Trimming removed 5 bases at V and 13 bases at J, with 26 bases between. Germline assignment: CDR1 LNHDA and CDR2 SQIVND (reference sequence). This CDR3 reads CASSPLGGGDSRGFF. In nucleotides, the CDR3 is TGTGCCAGTAGTCCCCTCGGGGGGGGAGACTCAAGGGGTTTCTTT.

In its sample, this clone was seen a few times. V and J are TRBV6-4 and TRBJ2-7; D might be TRBD2 (6 bases). Trimming shortened V by 4 bases and J by 3 bases, and 22 bases separated the two germline ends. The CDR3 contains 17 residues. Looked up from germline, CDR1 is MRHNA and CDR2 is SNTAGT. The CDR3 here is CASSASSAKNTFYEQYF. CDR3 DNA: TGTGCCAGCAGTGCTTCTAGCGCGAAAAATACATTCTACGAGCAGTACTTC.

This rearrangement joins TRBV19 to TRBJ2-1; 9 nucleotides agree with TRBD2. Germline-derived CDR1 and CDR2 are LNHDA and SQIVND (reference sequence). Trimming cost V 5 bases and J 14 bases; bases outside gene matches: 10. The CDR3 loop spans 13 amino acids. In nucleotides, the CDR3 is TGTGCCAGTAGTCCCGGGACTAGCCAGCGAGAGTTCTTC. This translates into CASSPGTSQREFF.

The V and J genes are TRBV3-1 (or the pseudogene TRBV3-2) and TRBJ2-7; 7 bases align to TRBD1. The V gene end was trimmed by 3 bases and the J gene end by 5 bases; junction bases not matched to a gene: 13. The germline gives CDR1 LGHDT, CDR2 YNNKEL (reference sequence). This CDR3 has 16 residues. In nucleotides, the CDR3 is TGTGCCAGCAGCCACCTCCGGACAGGCTCCTGGGACGAGCAGTACTTC. Residues: CASSHLRTGSWDEQYF.

The rearrangement uses TRBV18 and TRBJ2-7, with D possibly matching TRBD2 (7 bases). CDR1 is KGHSH and CDR2 is LQKENI in the germline V gene. V lost 3 bases, J lost 4 bases, and 16 bases lay in between. The CDR3 consists of 15 residues. In DNA, the CDR3 is TGTGCCAGCTCACCCGGGGGCGGGGGACTTTACGAGCAGTACTTC. It is translated as CASSPGGGGLYEQYF.

This CDR3 is CASSKRRMGAQETQYF. DNA of the CDR3: TGTGCCAGCAGCAAAAGACGTATGGGGGCTCAAGAGACCCAGTACTTC. The rearrangement joins TRBV7-9 to TRBJ2-5; tentative D call: TRBD1 (6 bases). The CDR3 extends over 16 amino acids. Per the germline V gene, CDR1 is SEHNR and CDR2 is FQNEAQ (reference sequence). Trimming stripped 5 bases from V and 2 bases from J, with 18 bases between. The whole variable domain, remainder taken from reference TRBV7-9 and TRBJ2-5, is DTGVSQNPRHKITKRGQNVTFRCDPISEHNRLYWYRQTLGQGPEFLTYFQNEAQLEKSRLLSDRFSAERPKGSFSTLEIQRTEQGDSAMYLCASSKRRMGAQETQYFGPGTRLLVL.

The chain links TRBV7-2 to TRBJ2-1, with TRBD1 matching over 9 bases. Germline V gene data show CDR1 as SGHTA and CDR2 as FQGNSA. The CDR3 is made up of 14 amino acids. Trimming cost V 1 base and J 14 bases; bases outside gene matches: 9. DNA of the CDR3: TGTGCCAGCAGCTTAGAAGGGATCGGGACAGGGAAGTTCTTC. Translated: CASSLEGIGTGKFF.

The V gene is TRBV10-3, the J gene TRBJ2-5, with 8 bases fitting TRBD2. This CDR3 is built from 17 residues. J was trimmed by 0 bases and V by 3 bases; bases with no gene match: 9. From germline, CDR1 is ENHRY and CDR2 SYGVKD. CDR3 loop: CAISDPAGVRYQETQYF. In DNA, the CDR3 is TGTGCCATCAGTGACCCAGCGGGGGTGCGGTACCAAGAGACCCAGTACTTC.

The chain carries TRBV6-6 and TRBJ1-3; unclear D gene. The CDR3 is 12 amino acids. V was cut by 8 bases and J by 0 bases, with 5 bases left in between. Germline-derived CDR1 and CDR2 are MNHNY and SVGAGI (reference sequence). The CDR3 loop is CASGSSGNTIYF. For the CDR3, the DNA is TGTGCCAGCGGCAGCTCTGGAAACACCATATATTTT.

The J gene is TRBJ2-1, the V gene TRBV4-1, with 7 bases that match TRBD1. Losses at the gene ends were 0 bases for V and 0 bases for J; bases not matched to a gene: 2. The CDR3 runs 16 residues. CDR1 is MGHRA and CDR2 is YSYEKL in the germline V gene. This CDR3 is CASSQDRDSSYNEQFF. The CDR3 DNA reads as TGCGCCAGCAGCCAAGATAGGGACAGCTCCTACAATGAGCAGTTCTTC.

The chain uses TRBV10-3 and TRBJ2-7, with 11 bases matching TRBD2. The CDR3 totals 16 residues. Germline V gene sequence: CDR1 ENHRY, CDR2 SYGVKD. Germline trimming cut 3 bases from V and 5 bases from J; bases unmatched to any gene: 9. In DNA form, the CDR3 reads TGTGCCATCAGTGATACTAGCGGGAGATATGGTAACGAGCAGTACTTC. It specifies CAISDTSGRYGNEQYF.

V is TRBV19 and J is TRBJ1-1; maybe TRBD1 (5 bases). Germline CDR1 and CDR2: LNHDA and SQIVND (reference sequence). The CDR3 sequence is 16 residues long. V lost 0 bases and J 0 bases, leaving 11 bases between the germline ends. The CDR3 loop reads CASSIDRRQMNTEAFF. CDR3 DNA sequence: TGTGCCAGTAGTATAGATCGACGACAGATGAACACTGAAGCTTTCTTT.

The chain has TRBV5-1 and TRBJ2-7; 13 bases line up with TRBD2. With 4 bases clipped from V and 7 bases from J, the junction kept 5 bases outside the gene matches. The CDR3 has 14 residues. Germline V lookup: CDR1 SGHRS, CDR2 YFSETQ. For the CDR3, the DNA is TGCGCCAGCAGCACGACTAGCGGGAGGCTAGAGCAGTACTTC. It translates to CASSTTSGRLEQYF.

The CDR3 loop reads CASSSGQGAGTEAFF. DNA of the CDR3: TGTGCCAGCAGCTCGGGACAGGGGGCGGGCACTGAAGCTTTCTTT. The chain recombines TRBV5-4 with TRBJ1-1, with 12 bases identical to TRBD1. V was pared by 3 bases and J by 4 bases, with 4 bases of the junction left unmatched. The CDR3 has 15 amino acids. Germline values: CDR1 SGHNT, CDR2 YYREEE (reference sequence). The full variable domain, in which reference TRBV5-4 and TRBJ1-1 provide the parts outside the CDR3, is ETGVTQSPTHLIKTRGQQVTLRCSSQSGHNTVSWYQQALGQGPQFIFQYYREEENGRGNFPPRFSGLQFPNYSSELNVNALELDDSALYLCASSSGQGAGTEAFFGQGTRLTVV.

The chain uses TRBV4-2 and TRBJ1-2; 9 bases fit TRBD1. Germline CDR1 reads LGHNA; CDR2 reads YNFKEQ. V trimming: 3 bases; J trimming: 4 bases; junction bases outside the gene matches: 9. The CDR3 loop spans 16 amino acids. The CDR3 coding sequence is TGTGCCAGCAGCCAGGCTCCCGGGACAGGGTCCTATGGCTACACCTTC. It is translated as CASSQAPGTGSYGYTF.

V gene TRBV6-5 combines with J gene TRBJ2-7; D unclear. Trimming removed 6 bases at V and 2 bases at J, with 17 bases between. The germline V gene encodes CDR1 MNHEY and CDR2 SVGAGI. The CDR3 extends over 15 amino acids. CDR3 region: CASSLRRGPTYEQYF. CDR3 DNA: TGTGCCAGCAGCCTCCGTAGAGGTCCGACCTACGAGCAGTACTTC.

V gene TRBV12-3 or TRBV12-4 combines with J gene TRBJ2-1; 11 bases align to TRBD1. The CDR3 extends over 13 amino acids. Unmatched junction bases numbered 4, after V lost 5 bases and J lost 10 bases. The CDR3 spells CASSRDRGWEQFF. CDR3 nucleotides: TGTGCCAGCAGTAGGGACAGGGGGTGGGAGCAGTTCTTC.

The DNA of the CDR3 is TGTGCCAGCTCACCGCAAAACAGGGATGAAAAACTGTTTTTT. Residues: CASSPQNRDEKLFF. V usage is TRBV18 and J usage is TRBJ1-4, with TRBD1 as a possible D gene (6 bases). V lost 3 bases and J lost 6, with 11 bases in between. Per the germline V gene, CDR1 is KGHSH and CDR2 is LQKENI. The CDR3 extends over 14 amino acids.

The CDR3 loop is CASSVGQGVYPYEQYF. The CDR3, as DNA: TGTGCCAGCAGCGTAGGGCAGGGGGTATACCCCTACGAGCAGTACTTC. The chain links TRBV9 to TRBJ2-7, with 7 bases fitting TRBD1. Trimming removed 0 bases from V and 2 bases from J; junction bases left unmatched: 8. Germline V gene sequence: CDR1 SGDLS, CDR2 YYNGEE. The CDR3 has 16 residues.

The V and J genes are TRBV30 and TRBJ1-3; D ambiguous. CDR1 is GTSNPN and CDR2 is SVGIG in the germline V gene (reference sequence). V was trimmed by 2 bases and J by 0 bases, leaving 14 bases between them. This CDR3 is 16 amino acids long. This chain's CDR3 is CAWSTLRDYSGNTIYF. The CDR3 nucleotides are TGTGCCTGGAGTACCCTCCGGGATTACTCTGGAAACACCATATATTTT.

V is TRBV6-5 and J is TRBJ1-3, with D perhaps matching TRBD1 (6 bases). CDR3 length: 13 amino acids. Germline CDR1 is MNHEY and CDR2 is SVGAGI. Trimming took off 5 bases at V and 7 bases at J, with 12 bases between the two ends. The CDR3 DNA reads TGTGCCAGCAGTCACGGACAGACGAACACCATATATTTT. Translating it yields CASSHGQTNTIYF.

This chain connects TRBV2 to TRBJ2-1; D gene unclear. CDR1 and CDR2 from the germline V gene are SNHLY and FYNNEI. The CDR3 extends over 11 amino acids. The ends were cut back, 4 bases at V and 11 bases at J, with 9 bases in the middle. DNA for the CDR3: TGTGCCAGCAGTGGGGCCCTCCAGCAGTTCTTC. It yields the protein CASSGALQQFF.

The chain joins TRBV29-1 to TRBJ2-5; D possibly corresponds to TRBD1 (5 bases). V lost 0 bases and J lost 5, with 13 bases in between. This CDR3 comprises 14 residues. Germline lookup yields CDR1 SQVTM and CDR2 ANQGSEA. The CDR3 DNA reads TGCAGCGTTGAAGAGAGCAGGGTGGGGGAGACCCAGTACTTC. Protein sequence: CSVEESRVGETQYF.

The CDR3 region has the DNA TGTGCCAGCAGCCAAGGGAGAAGTAAGCCCCAGCATTTT. Residues: CASSQGRSKPQHF. The genes are TRBV3-1 (or the pseudogene TRBV3-2) and TRBJ1-5; D gene ambiguous. The V gene's germline CDR1 is LGHDT and CDR2 YNNKEL (reference sequence). Trimming shortened V by 1 base and J by 8 bases, and 9 bases separated the two germline ends. The CDR3 has 13 amino acids.

This clone was found once. DNA of the CDR3: TGTGCCAGCAGCTTAAATCTGGACCAGGGGCAGGCAGAGACCCAGTACTTC. It specifies CASSLNLDQGQAETQYF. This chain uses TRBV11-2 with TRBJ2-5; tentative D call: TRBD1 (6 bases). Per the germline V gene, CDR1 is SGHAT and CDR2 is FQNNGV. V shed 2 bases and J shed 4 bases, with 20 bases lying between them. This CDR3 comprises 17 residues.

The chain links TRBV5-1 to TRBJ1-3, with 7 bases fitting TRBD1. CDR3 length: 17 residues. In germline, CDR1 is SGHRS, CDR2 YFSETQ. The V segment lost 0 bases and the J segment 5 bases; nucleotides outside the gene matches: 11. CDR3 bases: TGCGCCAGCAGCTTGGAGAGGCCCGACAGGGAACGAAACACCATATATTTT. Its translation: CASSLERPDRERNTIYF.

V usage is TRBV5-5 and J usage is TRBJ2-7, with 12 bases aligning to TRBD1. Germline CDR1 SGHKS, CDR2 YYEKEE (reference sequence). The CDR3 runs to 17 residues. Trimming cost V 5 bases and J 3 bases; bases outside gene matches: 12. The CDR3 nucleotides read TGTGCCAGCAGGGGACAGGGGGCAAGCGGGACCTACTACGAGCAGTACTTC. It yields the protein CASRGQGASGTYYEQYF.

This rearrangement joins TRBV11-2 to TRBJ2-5, with D uncertain. V lost 2 bases and J lost 0, with 16 bases in between. The germline CDR1 and CDR2 sequences are SGHAT and FQNNGV. The CDR3 is 17 residues long. DNA for the CDR3: TGTGCCAGCAGCTTATATTTGAACCCTAAAAACCAAGAGACCCAGTACTTC. It translates to CASSLYLNPKNQETQYF. Complete variable domain (other parts from reference TRBV11-2 and TRBJ2-5): EAGVAQSPRYKIIEKRQSVAFWCNPISGHATLYWYQQILGQGPKLLIQFQNNGVVDDSQLPKDRFSAERLKGVDSTLKIQPAKLEDSAVYLCASSLYLNPKNQETQYFGPGTRLLVL.

The rearrangement links TRBV30 to TRBJ2-7, with 15 bases fitting TRBD2. The CDR3 length is 14 residues. Trimming removed 4 bases from V and 4 bases from J; junction bases left unmatched: 2. Germline assignment: CDR1 GTSNPN and CDR2 SVGIG (reference sequence). The CDR3 here is CAWKGLAGGYEQYF. In nucleotides, the CDR3 is TGTGCCTGGAAAGGACTAGCGGGAGGGTACGAGCAGTACTTC.

CDR3 coding DNA: TGCGCCAGCAGCTTGGCCAGGGAAGAGACCCAGTACTTC. Its translation: CASSLAREETQYF. V is TRBV5-1 and J is TRBJ2-5; TRBD1 might be the D (5 bases). V shed 0 bases and J shed 3 bases, with 6 bases lying between them. The CDR3 spans 13 residues. Germline V CDR1 and CDR2: SGHRS, YFSETQ.

J is TRBJ1-4 and V is TRBV19; no clear D. This CDR3 comprises 15 residues. Germline V gene lookup returns CDR1 LNHDA and CDR2 SQIVND (reference sequence). Trimming pared 2 bases from V and 8 bases from J, leaving 15 bases between. The CDR3 is CASSISRSQMEKLFF. CDR3 DNA sequence: TGTGCCAGTAGTATATCACGGAGTCAGATGGAAAAACTGTTTTTT.